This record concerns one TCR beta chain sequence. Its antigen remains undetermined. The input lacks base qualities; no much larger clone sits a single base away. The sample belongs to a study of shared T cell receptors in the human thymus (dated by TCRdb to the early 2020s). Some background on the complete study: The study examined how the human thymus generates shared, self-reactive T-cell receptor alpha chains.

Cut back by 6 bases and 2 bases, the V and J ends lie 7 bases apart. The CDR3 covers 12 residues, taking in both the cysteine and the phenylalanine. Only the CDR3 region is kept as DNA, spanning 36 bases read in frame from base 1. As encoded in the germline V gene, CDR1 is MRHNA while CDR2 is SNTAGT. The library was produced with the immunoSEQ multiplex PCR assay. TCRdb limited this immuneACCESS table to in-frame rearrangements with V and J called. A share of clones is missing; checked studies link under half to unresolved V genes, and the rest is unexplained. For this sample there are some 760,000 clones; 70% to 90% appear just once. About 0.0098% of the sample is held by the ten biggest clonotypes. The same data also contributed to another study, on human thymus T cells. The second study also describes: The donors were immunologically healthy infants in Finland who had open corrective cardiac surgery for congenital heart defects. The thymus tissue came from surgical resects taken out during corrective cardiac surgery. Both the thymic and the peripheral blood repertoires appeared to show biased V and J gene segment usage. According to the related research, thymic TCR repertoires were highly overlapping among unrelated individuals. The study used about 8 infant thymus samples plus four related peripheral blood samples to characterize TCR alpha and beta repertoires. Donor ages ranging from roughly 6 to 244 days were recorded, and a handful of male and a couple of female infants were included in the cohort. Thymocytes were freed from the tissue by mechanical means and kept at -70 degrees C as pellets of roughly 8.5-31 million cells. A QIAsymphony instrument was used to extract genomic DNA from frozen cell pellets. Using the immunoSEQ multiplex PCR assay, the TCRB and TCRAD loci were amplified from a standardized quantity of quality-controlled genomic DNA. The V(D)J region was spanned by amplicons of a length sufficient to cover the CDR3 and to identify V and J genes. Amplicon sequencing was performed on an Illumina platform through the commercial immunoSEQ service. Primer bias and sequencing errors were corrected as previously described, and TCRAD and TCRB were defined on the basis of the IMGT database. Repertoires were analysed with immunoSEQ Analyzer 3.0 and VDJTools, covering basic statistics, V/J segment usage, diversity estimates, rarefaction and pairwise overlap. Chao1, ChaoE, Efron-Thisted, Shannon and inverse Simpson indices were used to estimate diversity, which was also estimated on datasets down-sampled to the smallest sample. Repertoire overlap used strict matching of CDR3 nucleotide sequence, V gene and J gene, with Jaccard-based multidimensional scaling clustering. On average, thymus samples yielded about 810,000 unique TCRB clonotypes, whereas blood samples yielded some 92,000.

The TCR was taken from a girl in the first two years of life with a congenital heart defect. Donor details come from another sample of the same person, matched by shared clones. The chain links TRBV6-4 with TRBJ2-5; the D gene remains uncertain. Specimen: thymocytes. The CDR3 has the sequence CASSLFQETQYF. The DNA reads TGTGCCAGCAGCCTTTTTCAAGAGACCCAGTACTTC.